Shown below are 22 T cell receptor beta chains from a single sample sequenced in a study of shared clonotypes between healthy human individuals. Assay: immunoSEQ multiplex PCR; the TCRdb copy retains only in-frame clones and omits some. The profile covers some 1,100,000 clones, with 75% to 80% appearing a single time and 0.5% to 0.6% taken by the ten largest. Source material: memory CD4+ T cells from PBMCs. Subset given: CD45RA-negative fraction. The receptors stem from a man younger than 35 in good health. Some clones in this sample may be carry-over from other donors' samples.

The V and J genes are TRBV11-2 and TRBJ1-2, with 9 bases identical to TRBD1. J was trimmed by 4 bases and V by 2 bases; bases with no gene match: 5. The germline gives CDR1 SGHAT, CDR2 FQNNGV. The CDR3 extends over 15 amino acids. The CDR3 reads CASSLQGQGGYGYTF. CDR3 DNA sequence: TGTGCCAGCAGCTTACAGGGACAGGGCGGCTATGGCTACACCTTC.

The rearrangement links TRBV5-1 to TRBJ1-1; unclear D gene. Germline CDR1 and CDR2: SGHRS and YFSETQ. Trimming removed 0 bases at V and 3 bases at J, with 9 bases between. CDR3 size: 14 residues. The CDR3 bases are TGCGCCAGCAGCTTGGACCTAACGGACACTGAAGCTTTCTTT. It yields the protein CASSLDLTDTEAFF.

Worth noting for this clone: A far larger clone is off by one base, so a read error is likely. The sample holds other DNA sequences that translate to the same CDR3. This chain uses TRBV5-6 with TRBJ2-5, with no clear D. Germline V gene data show CDR1 as SGHDT and CDR2 as YYEEEE. This CDR3 is built from 11 residues. V was pared by 5 bases and J by 1 base, with 3 bases between. CDR3 DNA: TGTGCCAGCAGTTCCCAAGAGACCCAGTACTTC. This codes for CASSSQETQYF.

V is TRBV7-6 and J is TRBJ2-5; TRBD2 matches 10 bases. CDR3 size: 17 residues. V gave up 5 bases and J gave up 0 bases; unmatched junction bases: 9. The germline V gene encodes CDR1 SGHVS and CDR2 FNYEAQ. The CDR3 sequence: CASSINPSGSHQETQYF. CDR3 bases: TGTGCCAGCAGCATCAATCCTAGCGGGAGCCACCAAGAGACCCAGTACTTC.

This clone was picked up one time. CDR3 nucleotide sequence: TGTGCCAGCAGCCAAGTGGCGGGAGGGATGAGCTCCTACGAGCAGTACTTC. Its protein product is CASSQVAGGMSSYEQYF. The V gene is TRBV4-2, the J gene TRBJ2-7; 9 nucleotides align to TRBD2. V was pared by 1 base and J by 0 bases, with 7 bases of the junction left unmatched. The CDR3 consists of 17 residues. The germline V gene encodes CDR1 LGHNA and CDR2 YNFKEQ.

The DNA for the CDR3 is TGTGCCAGCAGTTTACTCCCGGGGACAGGGACCCACGAGCAGTACTTC. Encoded protein: CASSLLPGTGTHEQYF. The chain joins TRBV27 to TRBJ2-7; 9 bases are shared with TRBD1. The CDR3 has 16 amino acids. J lost 5 bases, V lost 2 bases, and 10 bases had no gene match. The germline V gene has CDR1 MNHEY and CDR2 SMNVEV (reference sequence).

The genes are TRBV28 and TRBJ1-3; D ambiguous. Trimming took 6 bases from V and 8 from J, leaving 11 bases between them. This CDR3 comprises 12 residues. The V gene's germline CDR1 is MDHEN and CDR2 SYDVKM. Written as DNA, the CDR3 is TGTGCCAGCAGCCCCCGTCTACACACCATATATTTT. Its translation is CASSPRLHTIYF. The variable domain in full, with the rest retrieved from reference TRBV28 and TRBJ1-3, is DVKVTQSSRYLVKRTGEKVFLECVQDMDHENMFWYRQDPGLGLRLIYFSYDVKMKEKGDIPEGYSVSREKKERFSLILESASTNQTSMYLCASSPRLHTIYFGEGSWLTVV.

As concerns this clone: This same CDR3 is encoded by further DNA sequences in the sample. This chain connects TRBV25-1 to TRBJ1-5, with D possibly matching TRBD1 (5 bases). CDR1 and CDR2 (germline): MGHDK, SYGVNS. The ends were cut back, 7 bases at V and 10 bases at J, with 20 bases in the middle. This CDR3 spans 14 amino acids. CDR3 in amino acids: CASNPGTSNQPQHF. The CDR3 nucleotides are TGTGCCAGCAATCCCGGGACCAGCAACCAACCCCAGCATTTT. Using reference TRBV25-1 and TRBJ1-5 for the parts outside the CDR3, the full variable domain is EADIYQTPRYLVIGTGKKITLECSQTMGHDKMYWYQQDPGMELHLIHYSYGVNSTEKGDLSSESTVSRIRTEHFPLTLESARPSHTSQYLCASNPGTSNQPQHFGDGTRLSIL.

Concerning this clone: A far larger clone is one base from this, pointing to a likely read error. The chain couples TRBV11-3 to TRBJ2-1; D gene unclear. The germline V gene has CDR1 SGHNT and CDR2 YENEEA. V lost 5 bases and J lost 8, with 7 bases in between. The CDR3 extends over 11 amino acids. The CDR3, as DNA: TGTGCCAGCAGCCTGGGGTATGAGCAGTTCTTC. Amino acids: CASSLGYEQFF.

CDR3 sequence (DNA): TGTGCCAGCAGCTTATTAGGCCGTGGGACTAGCGGCACCTACGAGCAGTACTTC. It specifies CASSLLGRGTSGTYEQYF. The gene calls are TRBV7-9 and TRBJ2-7; 11 positions match TRBD2. Germline V gene data show CDR1 as SEHNR and CDR2 as FQNEAQ (reference sequence). The junction had 11 bases not matched to a gene; V was cut back by 2 bases and J by 2 bases. This CDR3 has 18 residues.

This clone was detected once. The chain joins TRBV20-1 to TRBJ2-7; tentatively, D is TRBD2 (5 bases). Germline CDR1 and CDR2: DFQATT and SNEGSKA (reference sequence). The length of the CDR3 is 11 residues. Trimming cost V 7 bases and J 3 bases, with 10 bases left between them. CDR3 region: CSGASLYEQYF. Written as DNA, the CDR3 is TGCAGTGGGGCTAGCCTCTACGAGCAGTACTTC.

The V and J genes are TRBV5-4 and TRBJ2-7; a possible D gene is TRBD2 (6 bases). V was shortened by 1 base and J by 1 base, with 15 bases between the two germline ends. The CDR3 sequence is 16 residues long. Germline V gene lookup returns CDR1 SGHNT and CDR2 YYREEE (reference sequence). This CDR3 is CASSLSGGGLSYEQYF. In nucleotides, the CDR3 is TGTGCCAGCAGCTTGTCCGGGGGTGGTTTATCCTACGAGCAGTACTTC.

This clone was seen ten or more times. This chain joins TRBV27 and TRBJ2-7; D might be TRBD1 (6 bases). Trimming removed 3 bases from V and 5 bases from J, with 14 bases in between. This CDR3 spans 14 amino acids. In germline, CDR1 is MNHEY, CDR2 SMNVEV (reference sequence). As DNA, the CDR3 is TGTGCCAGCAGTTTGTCCAGGGGCGCCCACGAGCAGTACTTC. Translated, it gives CASSLSRGAHEQYF.

The chain employs TRBV6-6 and TRBJ2-1, with 8 bases identical to TRBD1. This CDR3 spans 15 amino acids. Germline CDR1 and CDR2: MNHNY and SVGAGI (reference sequence). V gave up 6 bases and J gave up 4 bases; unmatched junction bases: 8. The CDR3 reads CASSLGTGEYNEQFF. CDR3 nucleotides: TGTGCCAGCAGCCTCGGGACAGGCGAGTACAATGAGCAGTTCTTC.

CDR3 bases: TGCGCCAGCAGCTTCACTAACTCCGGGACAGGGTACGGCTACACCTTC. Amino acid sequence: CASSFTNSGTGYGYTF. The chain employs TRBV5-1 and TRBJ1-2, with 9 nucleotides matching TRBD1. This CDR3 contains 16 residues. The germline V gene encodes CDR1 SGHRS and CDR2 YFSETQ. The V segment lost 2 bases and the J segment 8 bases; nucleotides outside the gene matches: 13.

This clone came up a few times. This rearrangement joins TRBV21-1 to TRBJ2-3; TRBD2, as called in the table, went unchecked against the DNA. TRBV21-1 counts as a pseudogene. The CDR3 consists of 15 residues. The CDR3 loop is CASRLAGPLGDTQYF. The CDR3 nucleotides read TGTGCCAGCAGACTAGCGGGTCCTTTGGGAGATACGCAGTATTTT.

This clone has at least ten counts. The rearrangement joins TRBV18 to TRBJ2-3, with 8 bases that match TRBD1. The CDR3 is 17 residues long. Germline assignment: CDR1 KGHSH and CDR2 LQKENI. With V trimmed by 3 bases and J by 5 bases, 13 bases remained unmatched. The CDR3 region is CASSPTPGTGAGDTQYF. As DNA, the CDR3 is TGTGCCAGCTCACCGACCCCGGGGACAGGCGCTGGAGATACGCAGTATTTT.

This chain connects TRBV7-9 to TRBJ2-1; D remains ambiguous. Germline CDR1 reads SEHNR; CDR2 reads FQNEAQ (reference sequence). The CDR3 has 15 amino acids. The ends were cut back, 4 bases at V and 9 bases at J, with 19 bases in the middle. This chain's CDR3 is CASSSTGHPAAEQFF. DNA for the CDR3: TGTGCCAGCAGCTCGACCGGGCACCCAGCTGCTGAGCAGTTCTTC.

This clone has a single count. The chain links TRBV28 to TRBJ1-5; D possibly corresponds to TRBD1 (5 bases). The CDR3 contains 15 residues. Trimming stripped 5 bases from V and 5 bases from J, with 16 bases between. Germline V gene sequence: CDR1 MDHEN, CDR2 SYDVKM. The CDR3 spells CASSPGGGPDQPQHF. CDR3 nucleotides: TGTGCCAGCAGTCCCGGGGGGGGACCGGATCAGCCCCAGCATTTT.

This chain uses TRBV14 with TRBJ2-1; a possible D gene is TRBD2 (5 bases). Germline CDR1 and CDR2: SGHDN and FVKESK. The V gene lost 4 bases and the J gene lost 12 bases, with 13 bases spanning the gap. CDR3 length: 12 amino acids. The CDR3, as DNA: TGTGCCAGCAGCCCACTAGGGCCCTTGCAGTTCTTC. Amino acid sequence: CASSPLGPLQFF.

V usage is TRBV14 and J usage is TRBJ2-7; TRBD1 matches at 11 bases. The CDR3 spans 16 residues. The junction had 7 bases not matched to a gene; V was cut back by 4 bases and J by 2 bases. Germline V lookup: CDR1 SGHDN, CDR2 FVKESK. For the CDR3, the DNA is TGTGCCAGCAGCCGACAGGGACAGGGGGTTCCCTACGAGCAGTACTTC. It specifies CASSRQGQGVPYEQYF.

The V call is TRBV23-1, the J call TRBJ2-7; tentatively, D is TRBD1 (6 bases). TRBV23-1 has ORF status, its function being uncertain. The CDR3 length is 17 residues. V dropped 3 bases and J dropped 3 bases, with 21 bases sitting between them. CDR3 sequence (DNA): TGCGCCAGCAGTCAGCCTGATCCGGGACACTCTAACTACGAGCAGTACTTC. Protein product: CASSQPDPGHSNYEQYF.